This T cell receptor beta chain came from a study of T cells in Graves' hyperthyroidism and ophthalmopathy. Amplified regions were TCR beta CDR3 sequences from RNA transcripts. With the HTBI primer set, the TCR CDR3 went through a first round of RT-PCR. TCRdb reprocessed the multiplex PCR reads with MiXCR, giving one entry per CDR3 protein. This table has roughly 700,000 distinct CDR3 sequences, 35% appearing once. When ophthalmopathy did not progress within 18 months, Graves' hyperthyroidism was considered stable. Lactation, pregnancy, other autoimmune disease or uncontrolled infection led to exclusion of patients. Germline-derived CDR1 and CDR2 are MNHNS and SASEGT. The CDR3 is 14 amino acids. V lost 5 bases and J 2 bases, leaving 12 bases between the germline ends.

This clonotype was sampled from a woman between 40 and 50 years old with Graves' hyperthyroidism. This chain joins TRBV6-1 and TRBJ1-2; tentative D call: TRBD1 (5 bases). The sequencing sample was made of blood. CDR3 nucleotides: TGTGCCAGCAGTTTCATTGGGGGAAACTATGGCTACACCTTC. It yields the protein CASSFIGGNYGYTF.